A selection of T cell receptor beta chains follows, all from one sample in a study of blood T cells in healthy people across ages. TCRdb used MiXCR to reprocess the 5' RACE reads, holding one entry per CDR3 protein. Altogether roughly 410,000 distinct CDR3 sequences are present, 45% to 65% being singletons, with the ten largest covering 50% to 65%. Input material: blood. The receptor source for this set is a man aged 55 to 70 in good health. CDR3s include the opening cysteine and the closing phenylalanine or tryptophan. The D gene is left open where the match is weak. Size is omitted from some rows. Given values are once, few, many or a class for expanded clones.

TRBD2	TRBV11-1	many	TRBJ2-3	TGTGCCAGCAGCTACGGGACTAGCGGTCGCACAGATACGCAGTATTTT	CASSYGTSGRTDTQYF
TRBD1	TRBV2	NA	TRBJ1-5	TGTGCCAGCAAAACAGGGGGCGTGAGCAATCAGCCCCAGCATTTT	CASKTGGVSNQPQHF
NA	TRBV28	few	TRBJ2-3	TGTGCCAGCCCGCCGGCCAGCAGCACAGATACGCAGTATTTT	CASPPASSTDTQYF
TRBD2	TRBV14	few	TRBJ2-7	TGTGCCAGCAGCCCTTCGGGGGGGAGTAAAGGCTACGAGCAGTACTTC	CASSPSGGSKGYEQYF
TRBD2	TRBV6-2/TRBV6-3	NA	TRBJ2-5	TGTGCCAGCAGTTCCCGACTAGCGGGAGGGCCGACCCAAGAGACCCAGTACTTC	CASSSRLAGGPTQETQYF
NA	TRBV28	NA	TRBJ2-1	TGTGCCAGCAGTTTATTGAGGGGCTCCTACAATGAGCAGTTCTTC	CASSLLRGSYNEQFF
TRBD1	TRBV7-2	NA	TRBJ1-1	TGTGCCAGCAGCACCGGACAGGGGTTGAGCACTGAAGCTTTCTTT	CASSTGQGLSTEAFF
NA	TRBV20-1	NA	TRBJ2-6	TGCAGTGCACCGCGCGTTAACTCTGGGGCCAACGTCCTGACTTTC	CSAPRVNSGANVLTF
NA	TRBV6-5	NA	TRBJ2-1	TGTGCCAGCAGTTACGGTCCACTCTACAATGAGCAGTTCTTC	CASSYGPLYNEQFF
NA	TRBV5-6	once	TRBJ2-1	TGTGCCAGCAGCTTGGTTGGCCTAGTTTACAATGAGCAGTTCTTC	CASSLVGLVYNEQFF
TRBD1	TRBV27	once	TRBJ2-7	TGTGCCAGCAGACCTACCTGGGGGACAGGGGACTACGAGCAGTACTTC	CASRPTWGTGDYEQYF
TRBD1	TRBV29-1	NA	TRBJ1-2	TGCAGCGTGTGGGACAGGGAGGACTATGGCTACACCTTC	CSVWDREDYGYTF
NA	TRBV20-1	once	TRBJ1-6	TGCAGTGCTAGAGGAAGACAGGTCAATAATTCACCCCTCCACTTT	CSARGRQVNNSPLHF
TRBD2	TRBV20-1	NA	TRBJ2-1	TGCAGTGCTGCCAATAGCGGGAGGATAGACAATGAGCAGTTCTTC	CSAANSGRIDNEQFF
TRBD2	TRBV6-5	NA	TRBJ2-7	TGTGCCAGCAGTGAGGGACTAGCGGAGCCCTACGAGCAGTACTTC	CASSEGLAEPYEQYF
NA	TRBV30	NA	TRBJ2-4	TGTGCCTGGAGTGTTATGACAGGGGGCATAACTAGCGGGGAGGCGGCGCAGTACTTC	CAWSVMTGGITSGEAAQYF
NA	TRBV12-3/TRBV12-4	NA	TRBJ1-5	TGTGCCAGCAGTTTACCGGCGGGAGGCAGCAATCAGCCCCAGCATTTT	CASSLPAGGSNQPQHF
NA	TRBV6-4	few	TRBJ2-3	TGTGCCAGCAGTGCCCTGGGGTTCCGGGGCGATACGCAGTATTTT	CASSALGFRGDTQYF
NA	TRBV6-1	NA	TRBJ2-5	TGTGCCAGCAGTGGGGGGGAATACAGGGGCCGCTACTCCGAGACCCAGTACTTC	CASSGGEYRGRYSETQYF
TRBD2	TRBV20-1	NA	TRBJ2-3	TGCAGTGCTAGACCCACTAGCGGGGGGATCGCAGATACGCAGTATTTT	CSARPTSGGIADTQYF
TRBD2	TRBV20-1	NA	TRBJ2-5	TGCAGTGCTAAAAACCCAATGACTAGCGGGGGGGGAGAGACCCAGTACTTC	CSAKNPMTSGGGETQYF
TRBD2	TRBV7-2	few	TRBJ2-1	TGTGCCAGCAGCTTAGGATCAGCGGGAGGGGAGAATGAGCAGTTCTTC	CASSLGSAGGENEQFF
NA	TRBV5-8	few	TRBJ1-1	TGTGCCAGCAGATTTTGGGGGAGCATGAACACTGAAGCTTTCTTT	CASRFWGSMNTEAFF
NA	TRBV20-1	NA	TRBJ1-4	TGCAGTGCTCGTAAGACTGAAAATGAAAAACTGTTTTTT	CSARKTENEKLFF
NA	TRBV20-1	NA	TRBJ1-4	TGCAGTGCTCCCGACCAAGTCCGGGATAATGAAAAACTGTTTTTT	CSAPDQVRDNEKLFF
NA	TRBV6-1	NA	TRBJ2-4	TGTGCCAGCAGCATCACGGGGGTTGGCGCCCCGAGTCTAGCCAAAAACATTCAGTACTTC	CASSITGVGAPSLAKNIQYF
TRBD2	TRBV5-1	NA	TRBJ2-1	TGCGCCAGCAGCTCCTGGACTAGCGGGAGGGCAGGTAATGAGCAGTTCTTC	CASSSWTSGRAGNEQFF
TRBD2	TRBV4-2	few	TRBJ2-1	TGTGCCAGCAGCCCTGCCACTAGCGGGACGGGCAATGAGCAGTTCTTC	CASSPATSGTGNEQFF
NA	TRBV5-1	NA	TRBJ2-7	TGCGCCAGCAGCTTGGGTGGCGGGGGCAGGGACAAGCAGTACTTC	CASSLGGGGRDKQYF
NA	TRBV28	NA	TRBJ2-1	TGTGCCAGCAGTTCCGCGGGGACAGAGCAGGGCCATGAGCAGTTCTTC	CASSSAGTEQGHEQFF
NA	TRBV12-3/TRBV12-4	few	TRBJ2-7	TGTGCCAGCAATTCAGGGGTACTAAGCACCTACGAGCAGTACTTC	CASNSGVLSTYEQYF
NA	TRBV20-1	NA	TRBJ2-5	TGCAGTGCTAGCTCTGGATCAGGCGCGGAGACCCAGTACTTC	CSASSGSGAETQYF
TRBD1	TRBV20-1	NA	TRBJ1-2	TGCAGTGCTAGCCCCTCGCAGGGGGCCTTTGGCTACACCTTC	CSASPSQGAFGYTF
NA	TRBV19	NA	TRBJ2-3	TGTGCCAGTAGTTCGACAGCCGCAGATACGCAGTATTTT	CASSSTAADTQYF
NA	TRBV12-3/TRBV12-4	NA	TRBJ1-2	TGTGCCAGCAGTTTATCCGGGACACCAAACTATGGCTACACCTTC	CASSLSGTPNYGYTF
NA	TRBV20-1	NA	TRBJ1-2	TGCAGTGCTAGAGATTTGGGGAGGGCCAGCTACACCTTC	CSARDLGRASYTF
NA	TRBV9	few	TRBJ2-1	TGTGCCAGCAGCGCCCAGACAACTCTCGACTACAATGAGCAGTTCTTC	CASSAQTTLDYNEQFF
NA	TRBV4-3	NA	TRBJ2-4	TGCGCCAGCAGCCAAGGCCTCCGAAACATTCAGTACTTC	CASSQGLRNIQYF
NA	TRBV20-1	NA	TRBJ2-1	TGCAGTGCTTACGACAGAGCCTACAATGAGCAGTTCTTC	CSAYDRAYNEQFF
NA	TRBV9	NA	TRBJ1-6	TGTGCCAGCAGCGTAGCTGGGAGTGATTCACCCCTCCACTTT	CASSVAGSDSPLHF
TRBD2	TRBV29-1	NA	TRBJ2-3	TGCAGCGTTGCCCCCACTAGCGGGAACACAGATACGCAGTATTTT	CSVAPTSGNTDTQYF
NA	TRBV7-2	NA	TRBJ2-7	TGTGCCAGCAGCTTAGAGGGACTGACGTACGAGCAGTACTTC	CASSLEGLTYEQYF
TRBD2	TRBV29-1	few	TRBJ2-7	TGCAGCGTTGCAGCCCAGCGGGGAGGCGACGAGCAGTACTTC	CSVAAQRGGDEQYF
NA	TRBV6-2/TRBV6-3	many	TRBJ2-7	TGTGCCAGCTGTCCCCCGACGCCCTCCTACGAGCAGTACTTC	CASCPPTPSYEQYF
NA	TRBV20-1	many	TRBJ2-1	TGCAGTGCTAGAGATCGGGTCCAGGGGCTACTCAATGAGCAGTTCTTC	CSARDRVQGLLNEQFF
TRBD2	TRBV20-1	many	TRBJ2-1	TGCAGTGCTAGAACAGCGGGGGCTGGCTCCTACAATGAGCAGTTCTTC	CSARTAGAGSYNEQFF
NA	TRBV29-1	few	TRBJ2-1	TGCAGCGAGCTGAGCTCGAGGGGGCAGTTCTTC	CSELSSRGQFF
NA	TRBV7-9	NA	TRBJ1-1	TGTGCCAGCAGCTTAACTCTGACTGAAGCTTTCTTT	CASSLTLTEAFF
TRBD2	TRBV29-1	NA	TRBJ2-1	TGCAGCGTCCGGGGGAGCGGGAGCGCCTTGGATGAGCAGTTCTTC	CSVRGSGSALDEQFF
NA	TRBV18	NA	TRBJ2-7	TGTGCCAGCTCACCAGGGTCCCTCTCCTACGAGCAGTACTTC	CASSPGSLSYEQYF
NA	TRBV7-2	few	TRBJ2-5	TGTGCCAGCAGCTTGGGGACTGGCCGCAAGACCCAGTACTTC	CASSLGTGRKTQYF
TRBD1	TRBV12-3/TRBV12-4	few	TRBJ1-2	TGTGCCAGCAGAGGACAGGGTAACTATGGCTACACCTTC	CASRGQGNYGYTF
NA	TRBV28	few	TRBJ2-5	TGTGCCAGCACCAACCGACGCAGGGGAGAGACCCAGTACTTC	CASTNRRRGETQYF
NA	TRBV28	NA	TRBJ2-1	TGTGCCAGCAACTCGGGCGGGACAGAGCAGTTCTTC	CASNSGGTEQFF
TRBD1	TRBV30	NA	TRBJ2-7	TGTGCCTGTATCGCCGGGACAGGCACCGACGAGCAGTACTTC	CACIAGTGTDEQYF
NA	TRBV28	few	TRBJ2-7	TGTGCCAGCAGTGCCCCCTCCGTACCACTCTACGAGCAGTACTTC	CASSAPSVPLYEQYF
NA	TRBV20-1	NA	TRBJ2-5	TGCAGTGCTAGAGATCGGCTGTCCGAAGAGACCCAGTACTTC	CSARDRLSEETQYF